The next 24 T cell receptor beta chains were all read from a single sample in a study of response to subunit inactivated influenza vaccine. TCRdb re-called the RT-PCR reads through MiXCR, storing one row per CDR3 protein. The repertoire holds almost 600,000 distinct CDR3 sequences, with approximately 14% as singletons. Source: PBMCs from blood, taken roughly 13 days after vaccination. Every receptor here comes from a man aged 45-60 years who received an inactivated influenza vaccine.

Only a few counts were recorded for this clonotype. The V and J genes are TRBV10-3 and TRBJ2-7, with 10 bases matching TRBD1. The V segment lost 6 bases and the J segment 2 bases; nucleotides outside the gene matches: 7. This CDR3 comprises 15 residues. CDR1 is ENHRY and CDR2 is SYGVKD in the germline V gene. In nucleotides, the CDR3 is TGTGCCATCAGCTACTCCGGGACAGGGGCCTACGAGCAGTACTTC. Amino acid sequence: CAISYSGTGAYEQYF.

This clonotype was observed a handful of times. The chain recombines TRBV13 with TRBJ1-6; 8 nucleotides line up with TRBD1. The CDR3 runs to 14 residues. Per germline, CDR1 PRHDT and CDR2 FYEKMQ (reference sequence). V lost 0 bases and J lost 14; bases outside the gene matches: 6. DNA for the CDR3: TGTGCCAGCAGCTTAGGCCAGGGGGCGCGGGCCCTCCACTTT. Translation: CASSLGQGARALHF. Based on the CDR3 plus reference TRBV13 and TRBJ1-6, the full variable domain is AAGVIQSPRHLIKEKRETATLKCYPIPRHDTVYWYQQGPGQDPQFLISFYEKMQSDKGSIPDRFSAQQFSDYHSELNMSSLELGDSALYFCASSLGQGARALHFGNGTRLTVT.

This chain links TRBV20-1 with TRBJ2-1; TRBD2 matches at 11 bases. This CDR3 contains 14 residues. V shed 0 bases and J 9 bases; nucleotides not matched to a gene: 4. Per the germline V gene, CDR1 is DFQATT and CDR2 is SNEGSKA (reference sequence). This CDR3 is CSARELAGEIEQFF. Written as DNA, the CDR3 is TGCAGTGCTAGAGAACTAGCGGGAGAGATTGAGCAGTTCTTC.

This chain uses TRBV7-2 with TRBJ2-7; D might be TRBD2 (6 bases). The CDR3 length is 14 residues. From germline, CDR1 is SGHTA and CDR2 FQGNSA. V lost 4 bases to trimming and J lost 0 bases, with 10 bases between them. The CDR3 DNA follows: TGTGCCAGCAGCTCTAGCGCCCTCTCCTACGAGCAGTACTTC. Its translation: CASSSSALSYEQYF.

There are many counts of this clonotype. This chain joins TRBV4-3 and TRBJ1-1; 7 bases map to TRBD1. Losses at the gene ends were 4 bases for V and 4 bases for J; bases not matched to a gene: 12. Germline CDR1 reads LGHNA; CDR2 reads YSLEER. The CDR3 contains 16 residues. CDR3 protein: CASSLRQGRGATEAFF. Written as DNA, the CDR3 is TGCGCCAGCAGCCTTCGACAGGGCAGGGGGGCCACTGAAGCTTTCTTT.

This clonotype was counted only a few times. This chain connects TRBV25-1 to TRBJ2-7; D is perhaps TRBD1 (6 bases). V was shortened by 6 bases and J by 7 bases, with 19 bases between the two germline ends. The CDR3 spans 14 residues. Germline V lookup: CDR1 MGHDK, CDR2 SYGVNS. The CDR3 DNA sequence: TGTGCCAGCAGCCCCTATCACAGGGCTACTGAGCAGTACTTC. It codes for CASSPYHRATEQYF.

This chain links TRBV6-2 or TRBV6-3 with TRBJ2-1, with a possible D match to TRBD1 (6 bases). V gave up 11 bases and J gave up 4 bases, with 15 bases separating them. The germline V gene encodes CDR1 MNHEY and CDR2 SVGEGT. CDR3 size: 13 residues. The DNA of the CDR3 is TGTGCCCCCCACAGGCAGGGGTACAATGAGCAGTTCTTC. It translates to CAPHRQGYNEQFF.

This clonotype was found a few times. V and J are TRBV5-6 and TRBJ1-1; 10 nucleotides match TRBD1. The CDR3 spans 16 residues. Germline loops: CDR1 SGHDT, CDR2 YYEEEE. The V gene end was trimmed by 2 bases and the J gene end by 11 bases; junction bases not matched to a gene: 15. This CDR3 is CASSLGTGVLFAGAFF. In nucleotides, the CDR3 is TGTGCCAGCAGCTTAGGGACAGGGGTACTTTTTGCGGGCGCTTTCTTT.

This clonotype has at least ten counts. V usage is TRBV12-3 or TRBV12-4 and J usage is TRBJ1-3, with D possibly matching TRBD1 (5 bases). The V and J ends lost 4 bases and 4 bases respectively, with 5 bases between them. This CDR3 is built from 12 residues. Here the CDR3 reads CASSSGGNTIYF. CDR3 DNA: TGTGCCAGCAGTTCAGGGGGAAACACCATATATTTT.

DNA for the CDR3: TGCGCCAGCAGGGACAGCGTGGCGAACACCGGGGAGCTGTTTTTT. Translating gives CASRDSVANTGELFF. The J gene is TRBJ2-2, the V gene TRBV5-1, with a possible D match to TRBD1 (6 bases). CDR1 and CDR2 from the germline V gene are SGHRS and YFSETQ. The germline V and J ends were trimmed by 5 bases and 0 bases, with 11 bases remaining between them. The CDR3 is 15 residues long.

This clonotype came up a few times. The chain links TRBV7-2 to TRBJ2-1; D remains ambiguous. Germline V CDR1 and CDR2: SGHTA, FQGNSA. Trimming pared 5 bases from V and 4 bases from J, leaving 18 bases between. This CDR3 region has 16 residues. The CDR3 DNA reads as TGTGCCAGCAGCCCCTGGTCTCTTCGTTCGTACAATGAGCAGTTCTTC. Translated, it gives CASSPWSLRSYNEQFF.

This chain joins TRBV6-1 and TRBJ1-1; D uncertain. V was trimmed by 2 bases and J by 0 bases, leaving 10 bases between them. Looked up from germline, CDR1 is MNHNS and CDR2 is SASEGT. The CDR3 length is 15 residues. The CDR3 region has the DNA TGTGCCAGCAGTGAACGTCTGGAGGTGAACACTGAAGCTTTCTTT. It translates to CASSERLEVNTEAFF.

The chain joins TRBV28 to TRBJ1-3, with D unclear. Looked up from germline, CDR1 is MDHEN and CDR2 is SYDVKM. This CDR3 is 12 amino acids long. Trimming left V 2 bases short and J 9 bases short, with 8 bases between. The CDR3 sequence is CASSLGRSTIYF. CDR3 nucleotides: TGTGCCAGCAGTTTAGGGCGGAGCACCATATATTTT.

This clonotype was detected ten times or more. The chain recombines TRBV6-5 with TRBJ1-5; no definite D call. CDR1 is MNHEY, CDR2 SVGAGI, per germline. Trimming shortened V by 8 bases and J by 11 bases, and 19 bases separated the two germline ends. The CDR3 contains 13 residues. This CDR3 is CASRRRSDLSQHF. The CDR3 DNA reads as TGTGCCAGCCGCCGCAGGAGCGATTTGTCCCAGCATTTT.

The chain links TRBV29-1 to TRBJ1-2, with TRBD1 as a possible D gene (6 bases). The V and J ends lost 1 base and 3 bases respectively, with 9 bases between them. The CDR3 is 13 amino acids. Germline V gene sequence: CDR1 SQVTM, CDR2 ANQGSEA. The CDR3 nucleotides are TGCAGCGTTGAAGGGGGGGCCTACTATGGCTACACCTTC. It encodes CSVEGGAYYGYTF.

The chain uses TRBV6-2 or TRBV6-3 and TRBJ2-3; 9 positions agree with TRBD2. Germline V CDR1 and CDR2: MNHEY, SVGEGT. This CDR3 spans 17 amino acids. V lost 3 bases and J lost 3; bases outside the gene matches: 10. The DNA of the CDR3 is TGTGCCAGCAGTTATATCCGGAGCGGGGGGAGTACAGATACGCAGTATTTT. Amino acid sequence: CASSYIRSGGSTDTQYF.

The V and J genes are TRBV10-3 and TRBJ2-7, with D tentatively TRBD1 (6 bases). Trimming removed 4 bases from V and 7 bases from J, with 17 bases in between. Per the germline V gene, CDR1 is ENHRY and CDR2 is SYGVKD. The CDR3 sequence is 14 residues long. The CDR3 sequence is CAISVDRSTSEQYF. The CDR3 DNA reads TGTGCCATCAGTGTTGACAGGTCGACGAGTGAGCAGTACTTC.

J is TRBJ2-5 and V is TRBV7-2; TRBD2 matches at 9 bases. CDR3 length equals 16 residues. Germline V gene lookup returns CDR1 SGHTA and CDR2 FQGNSA. Trimming cost V 2 bases and J 4 bases; bases outside gene matches: 8. In DNA form, the CDR3 reads TGTGCCAGCAGCTTATTGGGGACTAGCCGGCCAGAGACCCAGTACTTC. This translates into CASSLLGTSRPETQYF.

This rearrangement joins TRBV20-1 to TRBJ2-7; TRBD2 might be the D (5 bases). Germline loops: CDR1 DFQATT, CDR2 SNEGSKA (reference sequence). V lost 7 bases and J 0 bases, leaving 13 bases between the germline ends. The CDR3 spans 13 residues. The CDR3 region is CSGRLVPSYEQYF. CDR3 in DNA: TGCAGTGGGAGGCTGGTTCCCTCCTACGAGCAGTACTTC.

The chain uses TRBV6-1 and TRBJ2-3; 8 bases agree with TRBD2. The CDR3 is 19 residues long. Germline-derived CDR1 and CDR2 are MNHNS and SASEGT. J gave up 1 base and V 0 bases, and 12 bases lay outside the gene matches. As DNA, the CDR3 is TGTGCCAGCAGTGAAGCGGCCGGGGGGGCTAGCGGTCGCACAGATACGCAGTATTTT. This gives the protein CASSEAAGGASGRTDTQYF.

In its sample, this clonotype was seen a few times. The CDR3 spells CASSQDGAPNEKLFF. The CDR3 coding sequence is TGCGCCAGCAGCCAAGATGGAGCACCTAATGAAAAACTGTTTTTT. The J gene is TRBJ1-4, the V gene TRBV4-3; D not certain. The CDR3 consists of 15 residues. The V gene's germline CDR1 is LGHNA and CDR2 YSLEER. V lost 0 bases and J 3 bases, leaving 8 bases between the germline ends.

This rearrangement joins TRBV20-1 to TRBJ1-2, with 8 bases matching TRBD1. The trim removed 0 bases at V and 3 bases at J, leaving 15 bases unmatched. The CDR3 runs 18 residues. The germline CDR1 and CDR2 sequences are DFQATT and SNEGSKA (reference sequence). The CDR3 DNA sequence: TGCAGTGCTAGAGACCCTGGACAGGGCGAGGCGGCTTACTATGGCTACACCTTC. Protein product: CSARDPGQGEAAYYGYTF.

This clonotype was picked up a small number of times. V gene TRBV6-1 combines with J gene TRBJ2-2; D might be TRBD1 (5 bases). The germline gives CDR1 MNHNS, CDR2 SASEGT. With 7 bases removed from V and 3 bases from J, the gap between germline ends came to 18 bases. The CDR3 has 16 amino acids. CDR3 DNA sequence: TGTGCCAGCACCGACAGCTGGGGCTTGGACACCGGGGAGCTGTTTTTT. Translating it yields CASTDSWGLDTGELFF.

This clonotype occurred a few times. The V call is TRBV11-1, the J call TRBJ1-1; tentative D call: TRBD1 (5 bases). Germline-derived CDR1 and CDR2 are SGHAT and FQDESV (reference sequence). Trimming cost V 5 bases and J 4 bases, with 11 bases left between them. The CDR3 consists of 13 residues. The chain's CDR3 is CASSPGLSTEAFF. As DNA, the CDR3 is TGTGCCAGCAGCCCGGGGCTGAGCACTGAAGCTTTCTTT. Supplemented by reference TRBV11-1 and TRBJ1-1, the full variable domain reads EAEVAQSPRYKITEKSQAVAFWCDPISGHATLYWYRQILGQGPELLVQFQDESVVDDSQLPKDRFSAERLKGVDSTLKIQPAELGDSAMYLCASSPGLSTEAFFGQGTRLTVV.